One T cell receptor beta chain is described in this entry. Its antigen is currently not known. The record has no base qualities; no much larger clone is one base away. The data were taken from a study of cytomegalovirus exposure and HLA in healthy donors (dated by TCRdb to about 2017). Study-wide context: An earlier analysis of 587 of the donors reported about 260 Gb of sequence data and 95 million to 130 million unique TCR beta sequences obtained from some 200 million T cells. Across approximately 400 genotyped donors of the cohort, an average of about 240,000 unique TCR beta nucleotide sequences per donor were sequenced, and roughly a sixth of those sequences were non-productive. Of the 300 to 400 genotyped donors, approximately 83% fell in the genetic ancestry cluster associated with self-reported Caucasian donors. A later analysis re-analyzed previously published TCR beta repertoires from 550 to 700 donors and added high-resolution HLA genotyping to study TCR occurrence patterns. The study aimed to test whether cataloging public T cell receptors could reveal signatures of past pathogen exposure. Rather than using new phenotypic data, the later analysis identified candidate immune exposures from TCR beta sequences and from how often those sequences occurred across donors. An early release that covered about 600 HLA-typed donors contained approximately 300 gigabases of sequencing data and around 80 million unique TCR sequences. A later genetic analysis took genome-wide SNP genotypes for about 55% of the 666 donors and used that subset as a discovery cohort. Donor age, sex, ethnicity and CMV serostatus were compiled together with the repertoire data. Several DR-DQ haplotypes were treated as single units for association and clustering because of strong linkage in the cohort. HLA typing included class I and class II loci at four-digit resolution. The number of typed donors differed by locus: roughly 629-640 for A, B, C, DRB1 and DQB1; 500 to 550 for DQA1; approximately 600 for DPA1; and about 450 for DPB1. The study used immunosequencing to profile the T cell repertoires of 600 to 850 subjects and linked those repertoires to cytomegalovirus serostatus. A separate validation cohort of about 110 different subjects was used in addition to the approximately 670-subject first cohort. To predict cytomegalovirus infection status, the study combined high-throughput TCR immunosequencing, statistical association of individual TCRs with disease status, and machine learning. Every repertoire in the discovery cohort had been generated on one and the same sequencing platform. An earlier analysis of 587 of the donors used high-throughput TCR beta sequencing to judge whether each TCR beta V gene segment behaved as functional or pseudogenic. Results and caveats for the whole study, not just this receptor: HLA typing was unavailable for some donors at each locus, so association tests used only the typed subset. The study gave a list of over 150 TCR beta chains associated with cytomegalovirus. V-gene and J-gene trimming of TCR beta chains was associated with a missense DCLRE1C variant in a later genetic analysis, and the association was replicated in an independent cohort. In a later analysis, the rate of TCR association differed among HLA loci, with DRB1 alleles having the most associated TCRs and HLA-C alleles having the fewest. Linkage disequilibrium might explain the correlated functional status among segregating V segments, but an unknown experimental factor could not be excluded. Immune exposure information for the cohort was limited to CMV serostatus. A later analysis reported that several top co-occurrence clusters appeared linked to parvovirus B19, influenza, CMV and Epstein-Barr virus. According to the authors, the approach could potentially be generalized to other disease states and immunological phenotypes. A further reported finding was that TCR beta sequences accurately predicted the HLA-A and HLA-B alleles for most subjects in the first cohort. Cytomegalovirus status was reported to be diagnosed by the classifier with high specificity and sensitivity in both the original and validation cohorts. Across donors, most TCR sequences were observed very rarely, whereas some public TCRs were present in many individuals. Because counts were too low, roughly 16 rarely observed V segments, including chromosome 9 orphons, were left out of the earlier analysis of 587 of the donors. Presence/absence analyses assumed roughly uniform sequencing depth across donors, an assumption that may not hold. Compared with equally common non-associated chains, HLA-associated TCR beta chains in a later analysis were more clonally expanded and had lower generation probabilities. Some IMGT-functional V segments, including TRBV6-2 and TRBV6-3, could not be told apart with the 87-base-pair reads, so those segments were excluded. Most CMV-associated TCR beta chains appeared to be HLA-restricted in a later analysis, and the HLA associations seemed to be driven largely by CMV exposure. The cohort was sequenced for TCR beta chains only, and without alpha or paired-chain data the features that could be detected were limited. In a later genetic analysis, fewer N-insertions in productive TCRs were reported among donors in an Asian-associated ancestry cluster than the roughly 640-donor mean. A few of the identified cytomegalovirus-associated TCR beta chains were confirmed in vitro to be specific for cytomegalovirus antigens. A later analysis associated 17,000 or so TCR beta sequences with specific HLA alleles at a false discovery rate of 0.05. An earlier analysis of approximately 540 of the donors showed that most TCR beta V segments appeared in productive rearrangements either about 87% or about 30% of the time, which broadly matched IMGT annotations. A group of highly shared sequence variants was considered likely to be a technical artifact of the sequencing pipeline. When HLA alleles, especially DR and DQ, strongly co-occurred, TCR associations were difficult to assign to individual alleles.

The method was the immunoSEQ multiplex PCR assay. A mixture of 60 forward primers for TCR Vbeta segments and 13 reverse primers for TCR Jbeta segments was used in the multiplex PCR. A multiplex PCR assay on genomic DNA amplified the CDR3 region of rearranged TCR beta genes. The amplified TCR beta libraries were sequenced on the Illumina HiSeq System as 87-base-pair reads. On the authors' methods: In a later analysis, roughly 80 million unique TCR beta chains were counted across the approximately 640 repertoires, and about 9.9 million of these chains were shared by at least two donors. A nearest-neighbor algorithm error-corrected the raw reads and collapsed the reads into unique sequences, merging closely related sequences to remove PCR and sequencing errors. Alignment of CDR3 sequences to IMGT reference sequences was used to assign V, D and J gene segments. For a sequence to be retained, a match of at least six nucleotides was required to both a V gene segment and a J gene segment. A rearrangement was called productive if the CDR3 had no stop codons and remained in frame with V and J, and every other rearrangement was called non-productive. CDR3 was defined by IMGT convention, running from the second conserved V-encoded cysteine to the conserved J-encoded phenylalanine. The earlier analysis of about 610 of the donors excluded sequences that lacked an unambiguous match to a single V gene segment. An earlier analysis of several hundred of the donors called V segments functional above 56.7% productive rearrangements and segregating when the between-donor standard deviation exceeded 5%. A statistical classification framework was developed to diagnose cytomegalovirus status using the catalog of TCR beta chain sequences. A later analysis assigned V and J genes by comparing TCR nucleotide sequences with IMGT/GENE-DB human TR gene sequences. The TCRdist pipeline was used in a later analysis to assign CDR3 sequences and most-parsimonious VDJ recombination scenarios. In a later analysis, each TCR beta chain was defined by its CDR3 amino acid sequence together with its V-gene family, and reads without a unique V-gene family were excluded. To address suspected cross-contamination and a sequencing artifact, a later analysis removed 450 to 700 highly shared, low-generation-probability nucleotide sequences. For each public chain, a later analysis derived a clonal expansion index from normalized ranks of inferred template counts within each repertoire. Generation probabilities in a later analysis came from a VDJ recombination model fitted to out-of-frame rearrangements, and those results were checked against IGoR. In a later analysis, hypergeometric tests were used to score TCR-TCR, TCR-HLA and TCR-CMV co-occurrence, with a repertoire-size bias correction applied to TCR pairs. A later analysis estimated false discovery rates by permuting HLA or CMV assignments 20 times. In a later analysis, co-occurring TCRs were grouped using DBSCAN, and TCRdist sequence similarity was added for clustering within HLA-allele-positive subsets. For co-occurrence clustering, repertoires with fewer than 30,000 or more than 120,000 public chains were excluded, along with roughly 5 repertoires with anomalous nucleotide sharing. The source is immuneACCESS, and TCRdb retained only in-frame sequences with V and J called. Part of the clones is not carried over; for the studies checked, unresolved V genes explain less than half of this, and the remainder is unexplained. That table is the source of V, J and clone size, and D and trimming were worked out from the DNA. The sample data list 65,000 to 85,000 clones, and about four fifths of these were observed just once. The ten most abundant clones make up 2% to 3% of the sample.

The cohort consisted of hundreds of healthy bone marrow donors. At the time of sampling, all cohort members were nominally healthy, though unrecorded immune exposures were likely present. The donor tested CMV seronegative and was one of the 352 seronegative cohort members. A peripheral blood sample was provided by each donor, and peripheral blood mononuclear cells were used for TCR beta sequencing. Genomic DNA was extracted from the blood cell samples with the Qiagen DNeasy Blood Extraction Kit. The CDR3 measures 15 amino acids from cysteine to phenylalanine. The DNA shown is the 45-base CDR3, in frame from base 1. The germline V gene supplies CDR1 SGDLS and CDR2 YYNGEE. V lost 2 bases and J lost 4 bases, and the count of bases not matched to a germline gene is 8.

The receptor was isolated from a woman in her forties or fifties in good health and CMV-seronegative. The source material was PBMCs. The chain links TRBV9 with TRBJ2-5, with TRBD1 identical over 7 junction bases. DNA sequence: TGTGCCAGCAGCGTCCGACAGGGTGGTGGAGAGACCCAGTACTTC. It translates as CASSVRQGGGETQYF. Here the CDR3 is joined to the reference TRBV9 and TRBJ2-5 genes, and the full variable domain is: DSGVTQTPKHLITATGQRVTLRCSPRSGDLSVYWYQQSLDQGLQFLIQYYNGEERAKGNILERFSAQQFPDLHSELNLSSLELGDSALYFCASSVRQGGGETQYFGPGTRLLVL.